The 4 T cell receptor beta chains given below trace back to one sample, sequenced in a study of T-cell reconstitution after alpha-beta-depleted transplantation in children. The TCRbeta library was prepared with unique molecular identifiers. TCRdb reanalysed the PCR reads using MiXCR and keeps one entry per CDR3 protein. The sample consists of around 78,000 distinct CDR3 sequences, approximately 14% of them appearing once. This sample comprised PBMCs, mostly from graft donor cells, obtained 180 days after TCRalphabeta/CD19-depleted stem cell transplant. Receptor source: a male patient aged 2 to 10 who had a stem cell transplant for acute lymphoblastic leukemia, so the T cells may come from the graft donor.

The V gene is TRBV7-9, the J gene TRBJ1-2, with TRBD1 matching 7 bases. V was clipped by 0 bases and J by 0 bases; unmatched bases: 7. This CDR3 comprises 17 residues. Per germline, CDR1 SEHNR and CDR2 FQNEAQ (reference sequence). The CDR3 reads CASSLAGTESTNYGYTF. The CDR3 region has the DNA TGTGCCAGCAGCTTAGCCGGGACAGAGTCAACTAACTATGGCTACACCTTC.

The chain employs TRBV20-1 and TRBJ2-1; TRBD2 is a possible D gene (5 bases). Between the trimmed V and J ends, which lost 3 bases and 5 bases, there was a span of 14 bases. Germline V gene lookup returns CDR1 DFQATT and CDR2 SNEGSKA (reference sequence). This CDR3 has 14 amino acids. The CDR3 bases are TGCAGTGCTAGCGGGAAGCGTGCCAACAATGAGCAGTTCTTC. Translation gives CSASGKRANNEQFF.

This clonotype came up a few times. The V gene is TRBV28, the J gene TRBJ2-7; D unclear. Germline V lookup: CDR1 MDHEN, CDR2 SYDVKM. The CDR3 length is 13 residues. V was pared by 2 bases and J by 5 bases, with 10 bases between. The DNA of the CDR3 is TGTGCCAGCAGTTTAGGCCAAAACGACGAGCAGTACTTC. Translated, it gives CASSLGQNDEQYF.

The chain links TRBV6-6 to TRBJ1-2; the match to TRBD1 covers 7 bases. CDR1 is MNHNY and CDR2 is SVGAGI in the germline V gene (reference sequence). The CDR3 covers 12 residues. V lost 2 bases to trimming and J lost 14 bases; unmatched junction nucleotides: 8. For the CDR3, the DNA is TGTGCCAGCAGTTACCCGACAGGGCTTAATACCTTC. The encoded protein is CASSYPTGLNTF.